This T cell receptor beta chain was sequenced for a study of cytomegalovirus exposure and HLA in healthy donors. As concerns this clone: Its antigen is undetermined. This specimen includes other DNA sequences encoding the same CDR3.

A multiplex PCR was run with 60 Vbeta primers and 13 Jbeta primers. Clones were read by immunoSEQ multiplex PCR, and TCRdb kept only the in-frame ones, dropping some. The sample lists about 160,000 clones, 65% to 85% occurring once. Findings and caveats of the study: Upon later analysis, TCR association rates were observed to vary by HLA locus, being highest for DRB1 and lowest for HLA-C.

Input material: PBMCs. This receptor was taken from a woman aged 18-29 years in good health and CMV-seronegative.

CDR3 in DNA: TGTGCCAGCTCACCACCTGGGGGAGGCGAAAAACTGTTTTTT. It yields the protein CASSPPGGGEKLFF. The rearrangement uses TRBV18 and TRBJ1-4, with D perhaps matching TRBD1 (5 bases). This CDR3 is 14 amino acids long. Germline CDR1 reads KGHSH; CDR2 reads LQKENI. V lost 0 bases and J 8 bases, leaving 10 bases between the germline ends.